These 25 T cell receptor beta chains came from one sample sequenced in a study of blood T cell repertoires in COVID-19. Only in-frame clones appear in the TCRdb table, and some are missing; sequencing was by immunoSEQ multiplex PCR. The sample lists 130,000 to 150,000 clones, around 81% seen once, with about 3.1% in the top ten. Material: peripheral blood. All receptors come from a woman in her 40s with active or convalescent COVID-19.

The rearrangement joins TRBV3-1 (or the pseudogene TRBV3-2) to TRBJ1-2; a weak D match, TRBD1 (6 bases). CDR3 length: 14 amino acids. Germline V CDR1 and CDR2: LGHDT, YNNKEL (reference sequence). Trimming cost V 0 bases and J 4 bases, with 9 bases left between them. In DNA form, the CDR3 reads TGTGCCAGCAGCCAAGATTGGACAGCCTATGGCTACACCTTC. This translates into CASSQDWTAYGYTF.

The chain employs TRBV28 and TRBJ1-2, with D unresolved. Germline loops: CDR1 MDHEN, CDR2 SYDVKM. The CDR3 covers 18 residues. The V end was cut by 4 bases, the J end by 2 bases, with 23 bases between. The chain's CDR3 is CASSWAGFGLPLNYGYTF. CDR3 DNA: TGTGCCAGCAGTTGGGCAGGTTTTGGCTTGCCCTTGAACTATGGCTACACCTTC.

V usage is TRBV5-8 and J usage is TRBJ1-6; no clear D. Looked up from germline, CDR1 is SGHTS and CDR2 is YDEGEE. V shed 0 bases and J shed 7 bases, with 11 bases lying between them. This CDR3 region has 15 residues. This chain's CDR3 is CASSLDGRRNSPLHF. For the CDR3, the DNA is TGTGCCAGCAGCTTGGATGGAAGGAGGAATTCACCCCTCCACTTT.

DNA for the CDR3: TGTGCCAGCAGCTCGGACCCAGGGGGCCCAGATACGCAGTATTTT. Its translation: CASSSDPGGPDTQYF. The chain links TRBV5-6 to TRBJ2-3; 8 nucleotides agree with TRBD1. The CDR3 has 15 residues. Germline-derived CDR1 and CDR2 are SGHDT and YYEEEE. V lost 3 bases to trimming and J lost 4 bases; unmatched junction nucleotides: 7.

The DNA for the CDR3 is TGTGCCAGCAGCCTGAACCCGGGACAGGGTTTTCAGCCCCAGCATTTT. Protein product: CASSLNPGQGFQPQHF. V gene TRBV28 combines with J gene TRBJ1-5, with 9 bases matching TRBD1. This CDR3 comprises 16 residues. Looked up from germline, CDR1 is MDHEN and CDR2 is SYDVKM. V dropped 6 bases and J dropped 6; count of bases not matched to a gene: 12.

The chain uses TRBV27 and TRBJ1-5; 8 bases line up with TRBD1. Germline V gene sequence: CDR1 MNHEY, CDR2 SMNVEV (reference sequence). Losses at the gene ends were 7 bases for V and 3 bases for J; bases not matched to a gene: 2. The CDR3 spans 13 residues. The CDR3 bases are TGTGCCAGCAAGGGACAGGTCAATCAGCCCCAGCATTTT. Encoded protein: CASKGQVNQPQHF.

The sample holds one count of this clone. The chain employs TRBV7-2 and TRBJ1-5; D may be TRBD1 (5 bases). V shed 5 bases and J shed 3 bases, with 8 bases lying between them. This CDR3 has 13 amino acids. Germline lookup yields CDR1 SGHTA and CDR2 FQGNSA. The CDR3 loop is CASSRGVNQPQHF. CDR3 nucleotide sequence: TGTGCCAGCAGCCGGGGGGTCAATCAGCCCCAGCATTTT. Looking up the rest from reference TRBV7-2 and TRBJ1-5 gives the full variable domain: GAGVSQSPSNKVTEKGKDVELRCDPISGHTALYWYRQSLGQGLEFLIYFQGNSAPDKSGLPSDRFSAERTGGSVSTLTIQRTQQEDSAVYLCASSRGVNQPQHFGDGTRLSIL.

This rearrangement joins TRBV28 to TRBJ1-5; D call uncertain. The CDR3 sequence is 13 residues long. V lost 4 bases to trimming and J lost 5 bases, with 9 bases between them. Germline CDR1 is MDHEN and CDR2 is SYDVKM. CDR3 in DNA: TGTGCCAGCAGTTCCCAGCGGGATCAGCCCCAGCATTTT. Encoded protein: CASSSQRDQPQHF.

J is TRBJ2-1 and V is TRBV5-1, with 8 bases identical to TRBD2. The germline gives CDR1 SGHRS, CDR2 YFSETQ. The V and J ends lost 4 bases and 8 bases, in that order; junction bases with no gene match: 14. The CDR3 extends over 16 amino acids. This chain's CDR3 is CASSPTGGANNYEQFF. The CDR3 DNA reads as TGCGCCAGCAGCCCCACCGGGGGGGCAAATAACTATGAGCAGTTCTTC.

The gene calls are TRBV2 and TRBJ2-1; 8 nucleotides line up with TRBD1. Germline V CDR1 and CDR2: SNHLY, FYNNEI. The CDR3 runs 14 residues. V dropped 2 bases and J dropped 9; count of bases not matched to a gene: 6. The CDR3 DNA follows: TGTGCCAGCAGTGAAAGGCAGGGGGCGAGTGAGCAGTTCTTC. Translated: CASSERQGASEQFF.

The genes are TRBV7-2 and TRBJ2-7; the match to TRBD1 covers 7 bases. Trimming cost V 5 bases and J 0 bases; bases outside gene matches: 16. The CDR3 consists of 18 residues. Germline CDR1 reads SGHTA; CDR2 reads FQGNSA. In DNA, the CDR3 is TGTGCCAGCAGCCCCGGACAGGTATATCATAGGAGCTCCTACGAGCAGTACTTC. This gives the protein CASSPGQVYHRSSYEQYF.

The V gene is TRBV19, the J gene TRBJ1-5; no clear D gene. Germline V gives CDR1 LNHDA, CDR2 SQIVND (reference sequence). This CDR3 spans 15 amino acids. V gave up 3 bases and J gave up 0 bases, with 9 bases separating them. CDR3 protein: CASSISPNSNQPQHF. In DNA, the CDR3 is TGTGCCAGTAGTATTAGCCCTAATAGCAATCAGCCCCAGCATTTT. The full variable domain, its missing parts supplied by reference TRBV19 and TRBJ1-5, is DGGITQSPKYLFRKEGQNVTLSCEQNLNHDAMYWYRQDPGQGLRLIYYSQIVNDFQKGDIAEGYSVSREKKESFPLTVTSAQKNPTAFYLCASSISPNSNQPQHFGDGTRLSIL.

As DNA, the CDR3 is TGTGCCAGCTCACCGACAGGGGAAGCCACTGAAGCTTTCTTT. Residues: CASSPTGEATEAFF. The genes are TRBV18 and TRBJ1-1; 8 bases map to TRBD1. This CDR3 is built from 14 residues. V gave up 3 bases and J gave up 4 bases; unmatched junction bases: 4. CDR1 and CDR2 (germline): KGHSH, LQKENI.

The CDR3 bases are TGTGCCAGCAGTTCGCGGGAACGGCCGACAAAAGAGACCCAGTACTTC. It codes for CASSSRERPTKETQYF. This chain connects TRBV28 to TRBJ2-5, with D perhaps matching TRBD2 (6 bases). Germline CDR1 and CDR2: MDHEN and SYDVKM. Trimming left V 4 bases short and J 3 bases short, with 18 bases between. This CDR3 spans 16 amino acids.

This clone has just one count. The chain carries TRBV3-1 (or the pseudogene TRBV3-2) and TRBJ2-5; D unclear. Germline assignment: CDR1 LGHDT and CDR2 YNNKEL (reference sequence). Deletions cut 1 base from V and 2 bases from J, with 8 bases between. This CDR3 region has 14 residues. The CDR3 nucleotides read TGTGCCAGCAGCCAAGCACTGACTCAAGAGACCCAGTACTTC. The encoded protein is CASSQALTQETQYF.

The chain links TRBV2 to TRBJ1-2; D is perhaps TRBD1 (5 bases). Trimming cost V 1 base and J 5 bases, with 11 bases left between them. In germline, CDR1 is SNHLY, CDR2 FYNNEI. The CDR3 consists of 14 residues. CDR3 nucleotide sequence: TGTGCCAGCAGTGAAGGCAGGGAGGGATATGGCTACACCTTC. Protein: CASSEGREGYGYTF.

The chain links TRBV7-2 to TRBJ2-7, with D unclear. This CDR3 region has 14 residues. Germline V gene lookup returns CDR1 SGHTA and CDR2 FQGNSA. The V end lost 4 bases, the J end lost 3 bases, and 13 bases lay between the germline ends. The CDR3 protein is CASSSGSYYYEQYF. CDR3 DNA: TGTGCCAGCAGCTCCGGTAGCTACTACTACGAGCAGTACTTC.

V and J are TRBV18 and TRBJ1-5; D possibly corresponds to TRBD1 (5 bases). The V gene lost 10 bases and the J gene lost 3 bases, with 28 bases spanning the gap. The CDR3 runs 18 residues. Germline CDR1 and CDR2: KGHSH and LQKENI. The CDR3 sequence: CATISGVRQPALNQPQHF. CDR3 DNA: TGTGCCACCATATCTGGGGTTAGACAGCCAGCACTCAATCAGCCCCAGCATTTT.

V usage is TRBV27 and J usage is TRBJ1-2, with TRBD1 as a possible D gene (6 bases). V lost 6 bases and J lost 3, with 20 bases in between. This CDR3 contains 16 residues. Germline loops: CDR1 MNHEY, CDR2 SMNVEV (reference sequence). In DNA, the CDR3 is TGTGCCAGCAGAACCGATACAGGGATCTTGGACTATGGCTACACCTTC. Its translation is CASRTDTGILDYGYTF.

This CDR3 reads CASHSRSSNQPQHF. CDR3 DNA: TGTGCCAGCCACAGTCGATCAAGCAATCAGCCCCAGCATTTT. The V and J genes are TRBV6-5 and TRBJ1-5; D call uncertain. Germline V gene lookup returns CDR1 MNHEY and CDR2 SVGAGI. Trimming took 8 bases from V and 1 from J, leaving 12 bases between them. CDR3 length: 14 residues.

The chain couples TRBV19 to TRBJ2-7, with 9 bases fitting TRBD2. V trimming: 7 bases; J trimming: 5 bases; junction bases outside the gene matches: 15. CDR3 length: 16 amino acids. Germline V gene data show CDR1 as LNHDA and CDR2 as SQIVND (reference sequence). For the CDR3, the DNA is TGTGCCAGTAACGCGGTGACTGCGGGAGGGCCCCACGAGCAGTACTTC. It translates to CASNAVTAGGPHEQYF.

CDR3 sequence: CASSHRDRGRGEQFF. The CDR3 DNA is TGCGCCAGCAGCCACAGGGACAGGGGCAGAGGTGAGCAGTTCTTC. This chain links TRBV5-1 with TRBJ2-1; 10 bases agree with TRBD1. The CDR3 has 15 amino acids. The germline gives CDR1 SGHRS, CDR2 YFSETQ. J gave up 9 bases and V 4 bases, and 10 bases lay outside the gene matches.

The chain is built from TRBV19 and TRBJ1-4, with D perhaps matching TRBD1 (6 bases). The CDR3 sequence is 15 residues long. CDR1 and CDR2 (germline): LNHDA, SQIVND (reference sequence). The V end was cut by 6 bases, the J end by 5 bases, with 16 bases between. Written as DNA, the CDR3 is TGTGCCAGTAGCCGGACGGTAACAGGGAATGAAAAACTGTTTTTT. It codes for CASSRTVTGNEKLFF.

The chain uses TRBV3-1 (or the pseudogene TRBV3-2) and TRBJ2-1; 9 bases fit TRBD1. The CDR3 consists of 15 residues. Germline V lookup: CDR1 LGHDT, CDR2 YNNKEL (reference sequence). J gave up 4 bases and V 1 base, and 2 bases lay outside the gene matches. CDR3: CASSQGTGVYNEQFF. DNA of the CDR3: TGTGCCAGCAGCCAAGGGACAGGGGTTTACAATGAGCAGTTCTTC.

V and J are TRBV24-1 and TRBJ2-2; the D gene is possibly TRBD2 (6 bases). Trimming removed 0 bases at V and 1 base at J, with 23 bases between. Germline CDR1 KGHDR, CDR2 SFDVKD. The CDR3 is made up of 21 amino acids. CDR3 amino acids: CATSDLPVAFLGLKNTGELFF. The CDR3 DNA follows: TGTGCCACCAGTGATTTGCCTGTTGCGTTTTTGGGACTGAAGAACACCGGGGAGCTGTTTTTT.